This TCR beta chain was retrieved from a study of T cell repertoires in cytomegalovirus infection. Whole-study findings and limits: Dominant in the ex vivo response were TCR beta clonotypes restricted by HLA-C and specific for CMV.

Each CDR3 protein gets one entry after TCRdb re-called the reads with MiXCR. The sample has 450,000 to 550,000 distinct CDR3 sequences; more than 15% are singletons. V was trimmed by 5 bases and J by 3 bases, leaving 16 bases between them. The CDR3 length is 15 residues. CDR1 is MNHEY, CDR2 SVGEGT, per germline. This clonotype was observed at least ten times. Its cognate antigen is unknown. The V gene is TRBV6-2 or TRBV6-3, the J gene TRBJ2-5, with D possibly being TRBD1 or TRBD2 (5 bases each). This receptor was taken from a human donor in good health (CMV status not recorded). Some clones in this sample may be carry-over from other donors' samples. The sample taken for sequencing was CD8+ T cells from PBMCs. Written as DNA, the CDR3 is TGTGCCAGCAGTCCAAGAGGGGCGATAAAAGAGACCCAGTACTTC. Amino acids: CASSPRGAIKETQYF.